The entry below describes one TCR beta chain. CDR1 is SGHRS and CDR2 is YFSETQ in the germline V gene. The CDR3 runs to 14 residues. The junction had 3 bases not matched to a gene; V was cut back by 4 bases and J by 2 bases. The sample originates from a study of OX40 agonist ivuxolimab in advanced cancers. Study information: Patients received intravenous ivuxolimab every 2 weeks at 0.01 to 10 mg/kg. There were three patients with partial responses, one having hepatocellular carcinoma and two cutaneous melanoma.

Anyone with autoimmune disease history or systemic immunosuppression was excluded. This table comes from immunoSEQ multiplex PCR, and its TCRdb copy is limited to in-frame clones, with some not included. Of approximately 110,000 clones in the sample, about nine tenths were seen once. The chain employs TRBV5-1 and TRBJ2-5; 9 bases are a match to TRBD1. Sequenced here: CD4+ or CD8+ T cells sorted from blood, sampled in a trial of the OX40 agonist ivuxolimab. The TCR originated in an adult with an advanced solid tumor such as melanoma, head and neck, liver or kidney cancer. CDR3 residues: CASSPGQGQETQYF. For the CDR3, the DNA is TGCGCCAGCAGCCCAGGACAGGGGCAAGAGACCCAGTACTTC.